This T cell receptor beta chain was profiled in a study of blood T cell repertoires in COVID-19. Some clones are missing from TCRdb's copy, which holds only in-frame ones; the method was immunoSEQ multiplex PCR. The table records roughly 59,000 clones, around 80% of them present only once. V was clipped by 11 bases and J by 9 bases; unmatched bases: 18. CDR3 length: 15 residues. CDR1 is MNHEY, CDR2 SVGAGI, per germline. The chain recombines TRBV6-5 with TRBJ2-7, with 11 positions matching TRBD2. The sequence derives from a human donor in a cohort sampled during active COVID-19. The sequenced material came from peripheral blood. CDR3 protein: CAVTGRKTSGSVQYF. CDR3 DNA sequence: TGTGCCGTAACTGGGAGGAAAACTAGCGGGAGTGTGCAGTACTTC.